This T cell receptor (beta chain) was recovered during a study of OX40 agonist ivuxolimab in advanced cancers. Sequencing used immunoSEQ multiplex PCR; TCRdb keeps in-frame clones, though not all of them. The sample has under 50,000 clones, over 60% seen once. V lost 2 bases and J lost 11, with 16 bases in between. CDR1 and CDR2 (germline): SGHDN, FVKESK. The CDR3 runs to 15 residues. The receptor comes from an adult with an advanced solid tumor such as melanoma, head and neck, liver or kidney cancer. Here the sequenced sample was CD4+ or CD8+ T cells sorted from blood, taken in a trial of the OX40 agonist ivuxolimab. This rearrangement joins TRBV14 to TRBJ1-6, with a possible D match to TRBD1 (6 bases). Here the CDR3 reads CASSQTTGVGTPLHF. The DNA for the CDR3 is TGTGCCAGCAGCCAAACGACAGGCGTCGGGACACCCCTCCACTTT.